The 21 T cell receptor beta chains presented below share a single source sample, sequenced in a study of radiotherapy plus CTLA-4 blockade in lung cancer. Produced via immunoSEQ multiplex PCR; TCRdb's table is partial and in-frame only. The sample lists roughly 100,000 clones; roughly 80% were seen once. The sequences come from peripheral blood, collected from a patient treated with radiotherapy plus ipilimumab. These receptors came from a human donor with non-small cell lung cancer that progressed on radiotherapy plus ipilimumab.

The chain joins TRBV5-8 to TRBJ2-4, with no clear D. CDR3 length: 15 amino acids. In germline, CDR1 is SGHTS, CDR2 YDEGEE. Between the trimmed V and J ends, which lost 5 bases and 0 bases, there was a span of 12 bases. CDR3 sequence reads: CASSLPGEAKNIQYF. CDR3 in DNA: TGTGCCAGCAGTTTACCCGGAGAAGCCAAAAACATTCAGTACTTC. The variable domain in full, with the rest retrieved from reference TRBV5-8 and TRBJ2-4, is EAGVTQSPTHLIKTRGQQATLRCSPISGHTSVYWYQQALGLGLQFLLWYDEGEERNRGNFPPRFSGRQFPNYSSELNVNALELEDSALYLCASSLPGEAKNIQYFGAGTRLSVL.

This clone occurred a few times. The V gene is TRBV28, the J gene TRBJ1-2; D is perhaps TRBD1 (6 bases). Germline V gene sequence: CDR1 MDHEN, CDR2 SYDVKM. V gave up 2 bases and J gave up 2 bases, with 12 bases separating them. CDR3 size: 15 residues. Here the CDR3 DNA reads TGTGCCAGCAGTTTACCGACAGGTTTCAACTATGGCTACACCTTC. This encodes CASSLPTGFNYGYTF.

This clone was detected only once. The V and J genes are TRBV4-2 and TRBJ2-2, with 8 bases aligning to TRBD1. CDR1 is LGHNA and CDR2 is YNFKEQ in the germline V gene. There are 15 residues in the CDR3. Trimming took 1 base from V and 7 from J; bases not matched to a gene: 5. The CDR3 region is CASSQVTGGNGELFF. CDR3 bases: TGTGCCAGCAGCCAAGTAACAGGGGGTAACGGGGAGCTGTTTTTT.

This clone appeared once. The CDR3 reads CATSRDRFSGSSETQYF. CDR3 bases: TGTGCCACCAGCAGAGATCGATTTAGCGGGAGTTCCGAGACCCAGTACTTC. The chain couples TRBV15 to TRBJ2-5; TRBD2 matches 9 bases. CDR3 length: 17 amino acids. V was clipped by 0 bases and J by 5 bases; unmatched bases: 10. Germline CDR1 is LNHNV and CDR2 is YYDKDF (reference sequence).

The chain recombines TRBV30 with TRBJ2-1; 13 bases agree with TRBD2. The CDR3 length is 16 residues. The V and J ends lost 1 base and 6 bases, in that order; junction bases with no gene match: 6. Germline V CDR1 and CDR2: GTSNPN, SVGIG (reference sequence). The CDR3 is CAWSGLAGGRANEQFF. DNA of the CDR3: TGTGCCTGGAGTGGACTAGCGGGAGGTAGGGCCAATGAGCAGTTCTTC.

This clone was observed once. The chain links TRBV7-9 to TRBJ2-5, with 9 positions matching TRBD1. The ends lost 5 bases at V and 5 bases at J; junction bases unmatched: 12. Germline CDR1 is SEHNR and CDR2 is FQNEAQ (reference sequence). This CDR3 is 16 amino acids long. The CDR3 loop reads CASSPPGQGRQETQYF. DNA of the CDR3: TGTGCCAGCAGCCCGCCGGGACAGGGTCGACAGGAGACCCAGTACTTC.

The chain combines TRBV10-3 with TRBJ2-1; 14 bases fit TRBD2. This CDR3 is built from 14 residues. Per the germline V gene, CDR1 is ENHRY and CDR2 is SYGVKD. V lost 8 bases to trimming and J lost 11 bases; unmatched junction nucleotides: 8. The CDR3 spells CAIEGGTSGGQQFF. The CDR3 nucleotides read TGTGCCATCGAGGGCGGGACTAGCGGGGGCCAGCAGTTCTTC.

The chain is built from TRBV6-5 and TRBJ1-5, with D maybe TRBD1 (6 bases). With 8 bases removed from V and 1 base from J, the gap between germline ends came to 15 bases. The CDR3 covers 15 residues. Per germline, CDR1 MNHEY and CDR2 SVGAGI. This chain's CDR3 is CASRITGLSNQPQHF. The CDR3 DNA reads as TGTGCCAGCCGTATCACAGGGCTCAGCAATCAGCCCCAGCATTTT.

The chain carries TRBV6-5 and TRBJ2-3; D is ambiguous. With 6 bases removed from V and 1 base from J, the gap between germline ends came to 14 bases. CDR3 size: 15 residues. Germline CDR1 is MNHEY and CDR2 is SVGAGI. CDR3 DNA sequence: TGTGCCAGCAGCCAACTCCTCGGTGGCACAGATACGCAGTATTTT. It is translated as CASSQLLGGTDTQYF.

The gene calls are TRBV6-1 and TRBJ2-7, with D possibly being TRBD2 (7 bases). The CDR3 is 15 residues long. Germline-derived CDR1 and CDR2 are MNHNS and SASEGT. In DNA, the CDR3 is TGTACCAGCAGTTGGTCCTCGGGGGCGGGAGACGAGCAGTACGTC. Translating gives CTSSWSSGAGDEQYV.

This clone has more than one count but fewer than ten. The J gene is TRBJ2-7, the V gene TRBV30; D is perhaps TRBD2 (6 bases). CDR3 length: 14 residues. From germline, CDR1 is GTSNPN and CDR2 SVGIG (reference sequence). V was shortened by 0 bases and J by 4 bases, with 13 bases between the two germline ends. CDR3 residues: CAWSVTGAGYEQYF. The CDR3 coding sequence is TGTGCCTGGAGTGTTACGGGAGCTGGGTACGAGCAGTACTTC.

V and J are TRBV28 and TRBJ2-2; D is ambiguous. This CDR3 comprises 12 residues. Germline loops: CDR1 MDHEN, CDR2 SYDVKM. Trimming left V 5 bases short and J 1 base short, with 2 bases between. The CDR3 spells CASSKNTGELFF. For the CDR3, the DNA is TGTGCCAGCAGTAAGAACACCGGGGAGCTGTTTTTT.

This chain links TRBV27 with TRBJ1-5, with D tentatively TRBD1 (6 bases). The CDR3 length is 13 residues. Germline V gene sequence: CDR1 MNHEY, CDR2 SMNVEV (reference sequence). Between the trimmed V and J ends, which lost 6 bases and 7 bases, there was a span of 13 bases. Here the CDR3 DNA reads TGTGCCAGCAGAATGGGGGCTGGGCAGCCCCAGCATTTT. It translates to CASRMGAGQPQHF.

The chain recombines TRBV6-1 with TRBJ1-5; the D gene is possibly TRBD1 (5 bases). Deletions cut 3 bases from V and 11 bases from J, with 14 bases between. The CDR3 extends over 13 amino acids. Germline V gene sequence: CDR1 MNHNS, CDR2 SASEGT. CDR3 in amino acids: CASSEARVMAQHF. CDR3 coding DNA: TGTGCCAGCAGTGAGGCCAGGGTTATGGCCCAGCATTTT.

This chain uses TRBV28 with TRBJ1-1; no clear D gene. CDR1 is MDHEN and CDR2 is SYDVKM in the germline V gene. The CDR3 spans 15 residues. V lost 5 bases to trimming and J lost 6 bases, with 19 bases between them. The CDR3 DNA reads TGTGCCAGCAGTATAGGCAGTGAAGGCGGAGCTGAAGCTTTCTTT. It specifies CASSIGSEGGAEAFF. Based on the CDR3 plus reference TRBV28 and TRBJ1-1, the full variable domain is DVKVTQSSRYLVKRTGEKVFLECVQDMDHENMFWYRQDPGLGLRLIYFSYDVKMKEKGDIPEGYSVSREKKERFSLILESASTNQTSMYLCASSIGSEGGAEAFFGQGTRLTVV.

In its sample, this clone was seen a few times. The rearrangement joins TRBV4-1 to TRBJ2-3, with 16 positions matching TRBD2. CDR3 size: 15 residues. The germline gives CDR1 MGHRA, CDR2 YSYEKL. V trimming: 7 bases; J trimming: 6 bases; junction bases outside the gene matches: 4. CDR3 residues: CASKGTSGRADTQYF. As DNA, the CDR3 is TGCGCCAGCAAGGGGACTAGCGGGAGGGCGGATACGCAGTATTTT.

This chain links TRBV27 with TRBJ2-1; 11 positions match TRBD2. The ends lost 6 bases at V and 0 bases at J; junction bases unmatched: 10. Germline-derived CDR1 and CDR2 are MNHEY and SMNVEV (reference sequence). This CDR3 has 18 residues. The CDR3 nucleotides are TGTGCCAGCAGGGCGGGACTAGCGGAGGGAACCTCCTACAATGAGCAGTTCTTC. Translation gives CASRAGLAEGTSYNEQFF.

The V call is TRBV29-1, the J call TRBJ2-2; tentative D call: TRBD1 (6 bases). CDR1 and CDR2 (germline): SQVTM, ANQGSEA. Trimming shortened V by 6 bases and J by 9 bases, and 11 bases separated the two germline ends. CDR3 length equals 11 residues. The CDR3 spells CSVLDRRELFF. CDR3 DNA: TGCAGCGTCCTAGACAGGAGGGAGCTGTTTTTT.

CDR3 loop: CASSYSTTDTQYF. CDR3 coding DNA: TGTGCCAGCAGTTACTCGACCACAGATACGCAGTATTTT. The rearrangement uses TRBV6-5 and TRBJ2-3, with D uncertain. V was pared by 0 bases and J by 2 bases, with 3 bases between. CDR1 MNHEY and CDR2 SVGAGI come from the germline V gene. The CDR3 runs to 13 residues.

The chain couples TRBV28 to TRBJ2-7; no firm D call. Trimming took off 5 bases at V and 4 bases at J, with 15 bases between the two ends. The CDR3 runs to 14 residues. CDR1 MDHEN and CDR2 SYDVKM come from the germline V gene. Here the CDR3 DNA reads TGTGCCAGCAGTCCTGGGATCGGCGGTTACGAGCAGTACTTC. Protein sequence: CASSPGIGGYEQYF. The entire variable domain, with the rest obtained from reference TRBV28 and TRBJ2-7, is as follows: DVKVTQSSRYLVKRTGEKVFLECVQDMDHENMFWYRQDPGLGLRLIYFSYDVKMKEKGDIPEGYSVSREKKERFSLILESASTNQTSMYLCASSPGIGGYEQYFGPGTRLTVT.

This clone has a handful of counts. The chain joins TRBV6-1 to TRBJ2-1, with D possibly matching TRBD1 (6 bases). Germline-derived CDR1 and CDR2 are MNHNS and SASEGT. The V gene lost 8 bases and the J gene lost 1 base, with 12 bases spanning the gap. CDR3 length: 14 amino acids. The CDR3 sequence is CASQPTGSYNEQFF. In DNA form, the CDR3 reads TGTGCCAGCCAACCGACAGGATCCTACAATGAGCAGTTCTTC.